The 25 T cell receptor beta chains given below trace back to one sample, sequenced in a study of T cell responses to AZD1222 COVID-19 vaccine. Generated by immunoSEQ multiplex PCR, the TCRdb table keeps only in-frame clones and is missing some. This sample has some 130,000 clones, with over 85% found just once. The material was peripheral blood, obtained on day 0 of AZD1222 vaccination. The source of these receptors is an adult in good health.

This chain connects TRBV9 to TRBJ2-7, with D perhaps being TRBD1 or TRBD2 (6 bases each). Trimming shortened V by 0 bases and J by 6 bases, and 7 bases separated the two germline ends. The CDR3 totals 12 residues. Germline lookup yields CDR1 SGDLS and CDR2 YYNGEE. The DNA for the CDR3 is TGTGCCAGCAGCGTAGAGGGGGGCGAGCAGTACTTC. Encoded protein: CASSVEGGEQYF.

The chain links TRBV28 to TRBJ2-7, with no clear D. V was trimmed by 3 bases and J by 4 bases, leaving 7 bases between them. This CDR3 contains 12 residues. CDR1 MDHEN and CDR2 SYDVKM come from the germline V gene. DNA of the CDR3: TGTGCCAGCAGTTTCCTGGATTACGAGCAGTACTTC. Amino acid sequence: CASSFLDYEQYF.

This clone was seen once. V gene TRBV14 combines with J gene TRBJ2-5; TRBD1 agrees at 9 bases. Trimming removed 4 bases from V and 4 bases from J; junction bases left unmatched: 1. Germline CDR1 and CDR2: SGHDN and FVKESK. The CDR3 length is 13 residues. The CDR3 loop is CASSPGQGETQYF. CDR3 DNA: TGTGCCAGCAGCCCGGGACAGGGAGAGACCCAGTACTTC.

This clone showed up just a few times. J is TRBJ2-1 and V is TRBV29-1, with 9 bases matching TRBD2. The trim removed 7 bases at V and 9 bases at J, leaving 13 bases unmatched. CDR1 and CDR2 (germline): SQVTM, ANQGSEA. The CDR3 runs 14 residues. CDR3: CSASTSGLRSEQFF. The CDR3 DNA is TGCAGCGCCTCGACTAGCGGCCTTCGGAGTGAGCAGTTCTTC.

CDR3 coding DNA: TGCAGCGTGCAGCAGGGGGTTTATGGCTACACCTTC. Protein: CSVQQGVYGYTF. The genes are TRBV29-1 and TRBJ1-2; 7 nucleotides match TRBD1. J lost 5 bases, V lost 6 bases, and 6 bases had no gene match. CDR3 length: 12 residues. CDR1 is SQVTM, CDR2 ANQGSEA, per germline.

The chain links TRBV19 to TRBJ2-7, with 7 bases lining up with TRBD1. The J segment lost 2 bases and the V segment lost 2 bases, leaving 12 bases of the junction unmatched. CDR3 size: 17 residues. CDR1 LNHDA and CDR2 SQIVND come from the germline V gene (reference sequence). DNA of the CDR3: TGTGCCAGTAGTATATCGTCTCCGGGACAGTCCCCCTACGAGCAGTACTTC. It codes for CASSISSPGQSPYEQYF.

The V call is TRBV4-1, the J call TRBJ2-7; 9 positions match TRBD1. Looked up from germline, CDR1 is MGHRA and CDR2 is YSYEKL. This CDR3 is 15 amino acids long. V shed 2 bases and J 1 base; nucleotides not matched to a gene: 3. CDR3 region: CASSQRTGESYEQYF. CDR3 DNA sequence: TGCGCCAGCAGCCAAAGGACAGGGGAATCCTACGAGCAGTACTTC.

The rearrangement links TRBV6-4 to TRBJ2-3; 8 bases align to TRBD2. The CDR3 consists of 15 residues. CDR1 is MRHNA, CDR2 SNTAGT, per germline. With V trimmed by 0 bases and J by 4 bases, 3 bases remained unmatched. The CDR3 loop is CASSDSAGEADTQYF. As DNA, the CDR3 is TGTGCCAGCAGTGACTCAGCGGGAGAGGCAGATACGCAGTATTTT.

This clone was recorded only once. This chain connects TRBV19 to TRBJ1-1; TRBD1 is a possible D gene (6 bases). CDR3 length: 13 amino acids. Germline CDR1 is LNHDA and CDR2 is SQIVND (reference sequence). Trimming took 5 bases from V and 1 from J, leaving 8 bases between them. The DNA for the CDR3 is TGTGCCAGTAGTGCGGACAGGAACACTGAAGCTTTCTTT. Translated: CASSADRNTEAFF.

This clone was seen more than once but under ten times. The J gene is TRBJ1-5, the V gene TRBV6-1; tentatively, D is TRBD1 (5 bases). The length of the CDR3 is 16 residues. Germline CDR1 MNHNS, CDR2 SASEGT. Between the trimmed V and J ends, which lost 2 bases and 1 base, there was a span of 12 bases. Here the CDR3 DNA reads TGTGCCAGCAGTGAACAGGCCGGGGCCAGCAATCAGCCCCAGCATTTT. Residues: CASSEQAGASNQPQHF.

The CDR3 region is CASSPQTGTGVSPLHF. As DNA, the CDR3 is TGCGCCAGCAGCCCTCAAACCGGGACAGGGGTTTCACCCCTCCACTTT. The rearrangement uses TRBV4-1 and TRBJ1-6, with 10 bases identical to TRBD1. V trimming: 4 bases; J trimming: 9 bases; junction bases outside the gene matches: 9. The length of the CDR3 is 16 residues. In germline, CDR1 is MGHRA, CDR2 YSYEKL.

V usage is TRBV7-9 and J usage is TRBJ2-3; the D gene is possibly TRBD2 (5 bases). The V gene lost 5 bases and the J gene lost 4 bases, with 16 bases spanning the gap. The length of the CDR3 is 15 residues. Germline values: CDR1 SEHNR, CDR2 FQNEAQ (reference sequence). CDR3 region: CASSPDLMGADTQYF. CDR3 DNA: TGTGCCAGCAGCCCAGACCTGATGGGAGCAGATACGCAGTATTTT.

This chain links TRBV6-1 with TRBJ2-7; tentatively, D is TRBD1 (5 bases). Per the germline V gene, CDR1 is MNHNS and CDR2 is SASEGT. The CDR3 sequence is 15 residues long. Trimming left V 2 bases short and J 1 base short, with 12 bases between. The CDR3 protein is CASSENWQGSYEQYF. CDR3 bases: TGTGCCAGCAGTGAAAACTGGCAGGGTTCCTACGAGCAGTACTTC.

The chain uses TRBV25-1 and TRBJ1-1; D not resolved. The germline gives CDR1 MGHDK, CDR2 SYGVNS. CDR3 length: 12 amino acids. V lost 4 bases, J lost 6 bases, and 9 bases lay in between. CDR3 bases: TGTGCCAGCAGTGGAGGGTTCCCTGAAGCTTTCTTT. Encoded protein: CASSGGFPEAFF.

V usage is TRBV15 and J usage is TRBJ1-1, with TRBD1 as a possible D gene (6 bases). The length of the CDR3 is 15 residues. Trimming pared 5 bases from V and 1 base from J, leaving 14 bases between. Per germline, CDR1 LNHNV and CDR2 YYDKDF (reference sequence). The CDR3 region has the DNA TGTGCCACCAGCTTCGCAGGGGCGGGGAACACTGAAGCTTTCTTT. Encoded protein: CATSFAGAGNTEAFF.

The chain has TRBV2 and TRBJ2-1; weak D call: TRBD2 (5 bases). Trimming took 8 bases from V and 0 from J, leaving 8 bases between them. In germline, CDR1 is SNHLY, CDR2 FYNNEI. This CDR3 has 13 amino acids. CDR3 loop: CASGLASYNEQFF. The DNA of the CDR3 is TGTGCCAGCGGTCTAGCCTCCTACAATGAGCAGTTCTTC.

This chain joins TRBV5-1 and TRBJ2-7; TRBD1 matches 9 bases. V lost 3 bases and J lost 3; bases outside the gene matches: 4. The CDR3 is 14 amino acids. Germline V gene data show CDR1 as SGHRS and CDR2 as YFSETQ. The CDR3 loop reads CASSSGTGNYEQYF. As DNA, the CDR3 is TGCGCCAGCAGCTCCGGGACAGGGAACTACGAGCAGTACTTC.

CDR3 sequence reads: CASTPVDGANVLTF. The CDR3 bases are TGTGCCAGCACCCCGGTAGATGGGGCCAACGTCCTGACTTTC. This chain links TRBV5-4 with TRBJ2-6, with D uncertain. The CDR3 covers 14 residues. Germline V gives CDR1 SGHNT, CDR2 YYREEE (reference sequence). V was pared by 6 bases and J by 3 bases, with 10 bases between.

This chain links TRBV6-5 with TRBJ1-2; a weak D match, TRBD1 (5 bases). CDR1 MNHEY and CDR2 SVGAGI come from the germline V gene. The CDR3 spans 11 residues. The CDR3 reads CATKRGFGYTF. The CDR3, as DNA: TGTGCAACCAAGAGGGGTTTTGGCTACACCTTC.

The rearrangement uses TRBV19 and TRBJ1-3; D remains ambiguous. The CDR3 runs to 14 residues. The germline V gene has CDR1 LNHDA and CDR2 SQIVND (reference sequence). Trimming removed 3 bases from V and 0 bases from J, with 6 bases in between. The CDR3 is CASSINPSGNTIYF. The CDR3, as DNA: TGTGCCAGTAGTATTAACCCCTCTGGAAACACCATATATTTT.

This clone is a singleton in its sample. This chain links TRBV4-1 with TRBJ1-2, with D possibly TRBD1 on 5 matching bases. Germline V lookup: CDR1 MGHRA, CDR2 YSYEKL. The germline V and J ends were trimmed by 6 bases and 0 bases, with 8 bases remaining between them. This CDR3 spans 13 amino acids. CDR3 sequence (DNA): TGCGCCAGCAGGGGGGGGGCTAACTATGGCTACACCTTC. Translated: CASRGGANYGYTF.

On this clone itself: This sample includes further DNA sequences coding for the same CDR3. The chain has TRBV5-1 and TRBJ2-1, with 7 bases fitting TRBD2. This CDR3 contains 13 residues. V shed 0 bases and J 10 bases; nucleotides not matched to a gene: 4. Germline loops: CDR1 SGHRS, CDR2 YFSETQ. CDR3 residues: CASSLAVGGEQFF. The CDR3 DNA reads as TGCGCCAGCAGCTTGGCGGTGGGAGGGGAGCAGTTCTTC.

The V gene is TRBV3-1 (or the pseudogene TRBV3-2), the J gene TRBJ1-1; D is unresolved. The germline V gene encodes CDR1 LGHDT and CDR2 YNNKEL (reference sequence). The CDR3 loop spans 13 amino acids. V lost 3 bases and J 0 bases, leaving 5 bases between the germline ends. The CDR3 reads CASSQGVNTEAFF. CDR3 DNA: TGTGCCAGCAGCCAGGGCGTGAACACTGAAGCTTTCTTT.

The rearrangement joins TRBV2 to TRBJ2-1; D remains ambiguous. Trimming removed 1 base from V and 6 bases from J, with 7 bases in between. This CDR3 is built from 13 residues. Germline V lookup: CDR1 SNHLY, CDR2 FYNNEI. The CDR3 spells CASSEDTSNEQFF. As DNA, the CDR3 is TGTGCCAGCAGTGAAGACACCTCCAATGAGCAGTTCTTC. Complete variable domain (other parts from reference TRBV2 and TRBJ2-1): EPEVTQTPSHQVTQMGQEVILRCVPISNHLYFYWYRQILGQKVEFLVSFYNNEISEKSEIFDDQFSVERPDGSNFTLKIRSTKLEDSAMYFCASSEDTSNEQFFGPGTRLTVL.

The chain employs TRBV30 and TRBJ2-7; D gene uncertain. V was clipped by 4 bases and J by 0 bases, with 13 bases between them. The CDR3 consists of 14 residues. The germline V gene encodes CDR1 GTSNPN and CDR2 SVGIG (reference sequence). CDR3 in amino acids: CAWTPLETSYEQYF. DNA of the CDR3: TGTGCCTGGACCCCACTCGAGACCTCCTACGAGCAGTACTTC.